Listed below are T cell receptor beta chains from one sample, sequenced in a study of cytomegalovirus exposure and HLA in healthy donors. Measured with immunoSEQ multiplex PCR; TCRdb has only the in-frame clones, and not every one. The table records about 160,000 clones, around 85% of them present only once. The sample comprised PBMCs. All receptors come from a woman in her 30s in good health and CMV-seronegative. Each CDR3 is given without its conserved first and last residue. D genes are given only for firm matches.

d_gene,j_gene,v_gene,CDR3aa
.,TRBJ1-1,TRBV18,ASSPFTDNTEAF
.,TRBJ2-7,TRBV10-2,ASSEYKLYEQY
TRBD1,TRBJ1-1,TRBV10-3,AISPGTGNTEAF
.,TRBJ1-6,TRBV4-3,ASSQFLRENSPLH
TRBD1,TRBJ1-2,TRBV9,ASSVEMGQDYGYT
.,TRBJ1-2,TRBV6-5,AIRTDTYGYT
.,TRBJ2-1,TRBV10-2,ASSESNYNEQF
.,TRBJ2-5,TRBV6-5,ASSYRNTQY
TRBD1,TRBJ2-7,TRBV27,ASSPYRDRPYEQY
.,TRBJ2-2,TRBV5-4,ASSLPGRVNTGELF
TRBD2,TRBJ2-3,TRBV5-1,ASSSGLAIDTQY
TRBD1,TRBJ1-2,TRBV7-2,ASSSTTGTTLGYT
.,TRBJ2-3,TRBV5-1,ASSYSDGADTQY
.,TRBJ1-4,TRBV6-1,ATGRLLGNEKLF
.,TRBJ1-3,TRBV4-2,ASSHQQGSGNTIY
.,TRBJ1-5,TRBV13,ASSPRGLGQPQH
.,TRBJ2-5,TRBV19,ASSFPQETQY
.,TRBJ1-5,TRBV9,ASSADSTYQPQH
.,TRBJ2-2,TRBV29-1,SVAQGTGELF
.,TRBJ2-1,TRBV28,ASSKGPSSYNEQF
.,TRBJ1-3,TRBV6-4,ASKRPGDQSGNTIY
TRBD1,TRBJ1-2,TRBV6-1,ASSEMTGGSYGYT
.,TRBJ2-7,TRBV10-3,AISATYEQY